This TCR beta chain comes out of a study of blood T cell repertoires in COVID-19. The wider study: Sources were T cells, B-cell-depleted T cells, or PBMCs; the material itself was cDNA or gDNA.

Which cohort a participant joined came from the clinical history participants gave. Exposed study participants had met a COVID-19 case within 2 weeks before entry. Points on this clone: The sample contains more than one DNA sequence encoding this CDR3.

In germline, CDR1 is MNHEY, CDR2 SMNVEV (reference sequence). The ends lost 6 bases at V and 7 bases at J; junction bases unmatched: 8. This CDR3 region has 14 residues. Assay: immunoSEQ multiplex PCR; the TCRdb copy retains only in-frame clones and omits some. The profile shows approximately 400,000 clones, more than 85% of them singletons. This chain uses TRBV27 with TRBJ1-4; 7 bases match TRBD1. The clonotype originates from a middle-aged woman who had been exposed to COVID-19. Sequencing was performed on PBMCs or T cells enriched from blood (not recorded which). The CDR3 protein is CASSLTGVGEKLFF. DNA of the CDR3: TGTGCCAGCAGCCTAACAGGGGTTGGTGAAAAACTGTTTTTT.